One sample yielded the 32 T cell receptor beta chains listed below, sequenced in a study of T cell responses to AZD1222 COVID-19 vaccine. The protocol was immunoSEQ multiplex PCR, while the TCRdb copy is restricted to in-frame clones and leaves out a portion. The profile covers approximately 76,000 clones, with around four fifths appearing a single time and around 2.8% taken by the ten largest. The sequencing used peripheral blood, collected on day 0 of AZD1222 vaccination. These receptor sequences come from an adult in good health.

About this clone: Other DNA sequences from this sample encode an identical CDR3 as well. CDR3 loop: CASSRQGNDEQYF. The CDR3 DNA is TGTGCCAGCTCACGACAGGGGAATGACGAGCAGTACTTC. The rearrangement links TRBV18 to TRBJ2-7, with 8 bases lining up with TRBD1. V dropped 4 bases and J dropped 5; count of bases not matched to a gene: 4. This CDR3 contains 13 residues. Germline assignment: CDR1 KGHSH and CDR2 LQKENI.

In DNA form, the CDR3 reads TGTGCCAGCAGAACTGACAGACTGAACACTGAAGCTTTCTTT. Translation: CASRTDRLNTEAFF. The rearrangement joins TRBV7-9 to TRBJ1-1; possible D gene TRBD1, 5 bases. Trimming left V 6 bases short and J 0 bases short, with 11 bases between. This CDR3 region has 14 residues. The germline V gene has CDR1 SEHNR and CDR2 FQNEAQ (reference sequence). Full variable domain (rest looked up from reference TRBV7-9 and TRBJ1-1): DTGVSQNPRHKITKRGQNVTFRCDPISEHNRLYWYRQTLGQGPEFLTYFQNEAQLEKSRLLSDRFSAERPKGSFSTLEIQRTEQGDSAMYLCASRTDRLNTEAFFGQGTRLTVV.

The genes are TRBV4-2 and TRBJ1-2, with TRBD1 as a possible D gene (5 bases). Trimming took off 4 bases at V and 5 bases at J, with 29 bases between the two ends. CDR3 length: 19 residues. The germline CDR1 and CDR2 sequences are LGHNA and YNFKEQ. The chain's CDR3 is CASSRRGSYSPRSGYGYTF. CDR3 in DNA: TGTGCCAGCAGCCGACGGGGGTCGTACAGTCCCCGTTCCGGGTATGGCTACACCTTC.

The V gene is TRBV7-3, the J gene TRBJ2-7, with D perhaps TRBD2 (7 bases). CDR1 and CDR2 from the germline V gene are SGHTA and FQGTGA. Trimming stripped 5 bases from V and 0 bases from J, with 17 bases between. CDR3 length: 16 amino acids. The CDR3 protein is CASSPDGRGTSYEQYF. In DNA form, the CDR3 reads TGTGCCAGCAGCCCGGATGGGAGGGGGACCTCCTACGAGCAGTACTTC.

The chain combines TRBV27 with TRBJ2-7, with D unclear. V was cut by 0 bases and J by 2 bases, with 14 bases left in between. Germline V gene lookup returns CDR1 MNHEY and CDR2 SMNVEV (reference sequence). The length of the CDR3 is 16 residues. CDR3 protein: CASSLSAPLDPYEQYF. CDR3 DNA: TGTGCCAGCAGTTTATCCGCACCCCTGGATCCCTACGAGCAGTACTTC.

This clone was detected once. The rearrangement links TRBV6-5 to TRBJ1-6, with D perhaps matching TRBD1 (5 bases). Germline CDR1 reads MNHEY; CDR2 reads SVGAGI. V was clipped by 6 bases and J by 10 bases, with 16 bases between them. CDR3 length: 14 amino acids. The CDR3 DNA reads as TGTGCCAGCAGCTCGGGCAGGGTCGGATCACCCCTCCACTTT. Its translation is CASSSGRVGSPLHF.

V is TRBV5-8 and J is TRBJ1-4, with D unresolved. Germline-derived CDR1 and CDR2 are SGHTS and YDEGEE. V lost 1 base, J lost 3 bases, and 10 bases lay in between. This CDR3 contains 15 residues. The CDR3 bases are TGTGCCAGCAGCTTGTCTACAGCCCCTAATGAAAAACTGTTTTTT. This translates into CASSLSTAPNEKLFF. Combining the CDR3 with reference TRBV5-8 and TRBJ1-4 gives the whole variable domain EAGVTQSPTHLIKTRGQQATLRCSPISGHTSVYWYQQALGLGLQFLLWYDEGEERNRGNFPPRFSGRQFPNYSSELNVNALELEDSALYLCASSLSTAPNEKLFFGSGTQLSVL.

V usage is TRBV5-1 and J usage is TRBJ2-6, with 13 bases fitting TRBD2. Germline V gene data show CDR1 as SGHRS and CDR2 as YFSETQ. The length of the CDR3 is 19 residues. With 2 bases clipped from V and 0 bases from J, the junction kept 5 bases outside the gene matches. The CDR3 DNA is TGCGCCAGCAGCTTTCTGGGACTAGCGGGACGCTCTGGGGCCAACGTCCTGACTTTC. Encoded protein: CASSFLGLAGRSGANVLTF.

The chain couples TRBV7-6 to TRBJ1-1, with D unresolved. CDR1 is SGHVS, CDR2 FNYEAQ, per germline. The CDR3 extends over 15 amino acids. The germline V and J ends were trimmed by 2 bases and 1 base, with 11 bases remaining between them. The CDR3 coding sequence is TGTGCCAGCAGCTTATCGGTCAGGCAGAACACTGAAGCTTTCTTT. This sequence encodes CASSLSVRQNTEAFF.

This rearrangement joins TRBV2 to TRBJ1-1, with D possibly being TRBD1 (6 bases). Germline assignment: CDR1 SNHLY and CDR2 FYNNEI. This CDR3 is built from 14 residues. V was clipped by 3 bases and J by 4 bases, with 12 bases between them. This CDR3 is CASSDQTGPTEAFF. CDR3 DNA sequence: TGTGCCAGCAGTGATCAGACAGGTCCCACTGAAGCTTTCTTT. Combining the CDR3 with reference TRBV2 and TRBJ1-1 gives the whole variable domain EPEVTQTPSHQVTQMGQEVILRCVPISNHLYFYWYRQILGQKVEFLVSFYNNEISEKSEIFDDQFSVERPDGSNFTLKIRSTKLEDSAMYFCASSDQTGPTEAFFGQGTRLTVV.

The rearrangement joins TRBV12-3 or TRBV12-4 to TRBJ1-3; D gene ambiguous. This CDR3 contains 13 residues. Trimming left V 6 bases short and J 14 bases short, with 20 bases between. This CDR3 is CASSPSSGRQLYF. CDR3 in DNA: TGTGCCAGCAGCCCCTCCTCGGGGAGACAATTATATTTT.

The CDR3 region has the DNA TGCGCCAGCAGCGAAAGGACAGGGCGTCCACCCCTCCACTTT. This gives the protein CASSERTGRPPLHF. The rearrangement uses TRBV5-1 and TRBJ1-6; 8 positions agree with TRBD1. The CDR3 loop spans 14 amino acids. The junction had 8 bases not matched to a gene; V was cut back by 4 bases and J by 11 bases. Per germline, CDR1 SGHRS and CDR2 YFSETQ.

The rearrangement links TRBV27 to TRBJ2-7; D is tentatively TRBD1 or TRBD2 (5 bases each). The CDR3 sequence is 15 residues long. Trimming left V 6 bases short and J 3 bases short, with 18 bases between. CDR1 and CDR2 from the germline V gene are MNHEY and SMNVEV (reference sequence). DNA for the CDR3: TGTGCCAGCAGCCTTACTCGGGGCCCGGGCTACGAGCAGTACTTC. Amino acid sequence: CASSLTRGPGYEQYF.

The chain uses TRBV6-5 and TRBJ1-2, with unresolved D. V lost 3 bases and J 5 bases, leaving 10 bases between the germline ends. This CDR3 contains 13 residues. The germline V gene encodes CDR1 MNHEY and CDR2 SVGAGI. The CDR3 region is CASSYAALYGYTF. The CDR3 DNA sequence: TGTGCCAGCAGTTATGCGGCTCTATATGGCTACACCTTC.

The CDR3 protein is CSVRRDRDAEAFF. The CDR3 DNA sequence: TGCAGCGTTAGACGGGACAGGGACGCTGAAGCTTTCTTT. The genes are TRBV29-1 and TRBJ1-1; 9 bases match TRBD1. The CDR3 runs to 13 residues. Germline loops: CDR1 SQVTM, CDR2 ANQGSEA. The V segment lost 5 bases and the J segment 6 bases; nucleotides outside the gene matches: 7. Full variable domain (missing parts from reference TRBV29-1 and TRBJ1-1): SAVISQKPSRDICQRGTSLTIQCQVDSQVTMMFWYRQQPGQSLTLIATANQGSEATYESGFVIDKFPISRPNLTFSTLTVSNMSPEDSSIYLCSVRRDRDAEAFFGQGTRLTVV.

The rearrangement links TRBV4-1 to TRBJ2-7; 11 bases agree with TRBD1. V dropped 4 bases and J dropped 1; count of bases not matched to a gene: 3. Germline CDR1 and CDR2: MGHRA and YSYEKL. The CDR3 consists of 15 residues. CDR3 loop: CASSRGQGASYEQYF. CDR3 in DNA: TGCGCCAGCAGCCGAGGACAGGGGGCGTCCTACGAGCAGTACTTC.

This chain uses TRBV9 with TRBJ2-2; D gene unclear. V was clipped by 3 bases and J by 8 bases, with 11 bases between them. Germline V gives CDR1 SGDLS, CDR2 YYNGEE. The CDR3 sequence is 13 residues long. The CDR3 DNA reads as TGTGCCAGCAGCGCCGGATTCTCAGGGGAGCTGTTTTTT. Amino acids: CASSAGFSGELFF.

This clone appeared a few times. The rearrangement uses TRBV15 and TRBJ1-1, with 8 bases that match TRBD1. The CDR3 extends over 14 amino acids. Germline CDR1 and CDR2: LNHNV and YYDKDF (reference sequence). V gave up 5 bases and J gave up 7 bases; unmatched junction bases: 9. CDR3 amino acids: CATSRTVDRGEAFF. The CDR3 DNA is TGTGCCACCAGCCGTACAGTTGACAGGGGTGAAGCTTTCTTT.

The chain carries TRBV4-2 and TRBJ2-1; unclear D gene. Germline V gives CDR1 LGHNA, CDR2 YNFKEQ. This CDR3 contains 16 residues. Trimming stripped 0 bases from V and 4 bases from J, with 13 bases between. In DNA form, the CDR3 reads TGTGCCAGCAGCCAAGAGATAGCCCACCCTTACAATGAGCAGTTCTTC. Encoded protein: CASSQEIAHPYNEQFF.

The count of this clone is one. The CDR3 loop is CASSLAATESPLHF. Here the CDR3 DNA reads TGCGCCAGCAGCTTGGCGGCGACGGAGTCACCCCTCCACTTT. The V and J genes are TRBV5-1 and TRBJ1-6; D is undetermined. The CDR3 is 14 amino acids. V lost 0 bases to trimming and J lost 10 bases, with 11 bases between them. CDR1 is SGHRS and CDR2 is YFSETQ in the germline V gene.

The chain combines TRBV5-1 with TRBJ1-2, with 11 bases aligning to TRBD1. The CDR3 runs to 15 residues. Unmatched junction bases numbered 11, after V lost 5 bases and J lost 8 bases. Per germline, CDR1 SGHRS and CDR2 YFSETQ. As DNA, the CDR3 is TGCGCCAGCAGGCAAGGGACAGGGGGTACCACGGGCTACACCTTC. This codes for CASRQGTGGTTGYTF.

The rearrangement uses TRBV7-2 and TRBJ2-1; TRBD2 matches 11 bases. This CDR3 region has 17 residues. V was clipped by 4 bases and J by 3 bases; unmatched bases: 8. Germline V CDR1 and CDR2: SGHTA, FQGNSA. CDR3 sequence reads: CASSSSTGTSGYNEQFF. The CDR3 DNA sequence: TGTGCCAGCAGCTCGTCTACCGGGACTAGCGGCTACAATGAGCAGTTCTTC.

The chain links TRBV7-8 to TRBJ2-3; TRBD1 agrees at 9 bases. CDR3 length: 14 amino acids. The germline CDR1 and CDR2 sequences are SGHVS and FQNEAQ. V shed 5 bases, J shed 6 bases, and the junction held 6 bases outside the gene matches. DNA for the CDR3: TGTGCCAGCAGCCCTCGGACAGGGGCCGATACGCAGTATTTT. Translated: CASSPRTGADTQYF.

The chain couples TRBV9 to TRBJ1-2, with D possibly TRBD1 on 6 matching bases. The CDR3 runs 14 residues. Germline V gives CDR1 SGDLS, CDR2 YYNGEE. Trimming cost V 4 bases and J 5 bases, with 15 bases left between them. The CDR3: CASSQGGRRYGYTF. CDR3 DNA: TGTGCCAGCAGCCAAGGGGGAAGAAGGTATGGCTACACCTTC. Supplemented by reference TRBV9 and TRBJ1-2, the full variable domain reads DSGVTQTPKHLITATGQRVTLRCSPRSGDLSVYWYQQSLDQGLQFLIQYYNGEERAKGNILERFSAQQFPDLHSELNLSSLELGDSALYFCASSQGGRRYGYTFGSGTRLTVV.

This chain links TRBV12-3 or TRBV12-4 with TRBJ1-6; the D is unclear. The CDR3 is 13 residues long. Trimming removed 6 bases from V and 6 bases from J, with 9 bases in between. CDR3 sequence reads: CASSSMGNSPLHF. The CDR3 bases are TGTGCCAGCAGCAGTATGGGTAATTCACCCCTCCACTTT.

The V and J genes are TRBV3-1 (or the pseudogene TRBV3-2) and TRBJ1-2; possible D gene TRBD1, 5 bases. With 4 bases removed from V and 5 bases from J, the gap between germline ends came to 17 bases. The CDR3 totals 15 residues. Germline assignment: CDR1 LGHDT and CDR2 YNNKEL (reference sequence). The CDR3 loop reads CASSPEGVGFYGYTF. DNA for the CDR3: TGTGCCAGCAGCCCGGAAGGGGTGGGTTTTTATGGCTACACCTTC.

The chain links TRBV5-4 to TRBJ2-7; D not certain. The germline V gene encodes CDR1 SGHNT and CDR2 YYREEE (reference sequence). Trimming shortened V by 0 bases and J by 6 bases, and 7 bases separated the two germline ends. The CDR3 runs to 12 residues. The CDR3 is CASSLELSEQYF. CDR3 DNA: TGTGCCAGCAGCTTGGAGCTATCCGAGCAGTACTTC.

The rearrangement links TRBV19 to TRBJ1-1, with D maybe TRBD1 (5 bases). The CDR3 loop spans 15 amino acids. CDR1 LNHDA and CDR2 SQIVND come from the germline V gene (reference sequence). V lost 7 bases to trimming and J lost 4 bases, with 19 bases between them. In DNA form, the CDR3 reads TGTGCCAGTACTCCCGGAGTCTGGGGGATCACTGAAGCTTTCTTT. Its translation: CASTPGVWGITEAFF.

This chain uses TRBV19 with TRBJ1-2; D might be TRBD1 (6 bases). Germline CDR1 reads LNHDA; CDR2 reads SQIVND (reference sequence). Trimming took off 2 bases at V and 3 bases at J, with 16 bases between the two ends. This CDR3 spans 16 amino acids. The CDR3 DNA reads TGTGCCAGTAGTATACGCGCCTGGGGGGCCGACTATGGCTACACCTTC. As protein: CASSIRAWGADYGYTF.

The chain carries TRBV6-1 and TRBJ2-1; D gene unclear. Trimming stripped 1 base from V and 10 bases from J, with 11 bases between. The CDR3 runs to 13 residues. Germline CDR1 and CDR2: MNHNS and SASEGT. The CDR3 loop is CASSEDRNREQFF. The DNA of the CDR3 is TGTGCCAGCAGTGAAGATAGGAACAGAGAGCAGTTCTTC.

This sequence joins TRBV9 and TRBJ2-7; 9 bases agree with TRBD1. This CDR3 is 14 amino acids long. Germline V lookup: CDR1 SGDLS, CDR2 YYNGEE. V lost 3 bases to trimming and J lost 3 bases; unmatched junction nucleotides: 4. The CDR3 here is CASSGGTGIYEQYF. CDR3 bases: TGTGCCAGCAGCGGAGGGACAGGGATCTACGAGCAGTACTTC.

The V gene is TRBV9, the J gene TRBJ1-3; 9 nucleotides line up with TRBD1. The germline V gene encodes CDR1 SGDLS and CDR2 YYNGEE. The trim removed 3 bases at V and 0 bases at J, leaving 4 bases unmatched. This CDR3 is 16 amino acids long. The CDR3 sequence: CASSAGTGSSGNTIYF. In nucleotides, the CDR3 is TGTGCCAGCAGCGCCGGGACAGGGAGCTCTGGAAACACCATATATTTT.